This TCR beta chain was obtained from a study of blood T cell repertoires in COVID-19. About the research overall: PBMCs, B-cell-depleted T cells, or T cells provided the cDNA or gDNA that made up the material.

CDR3 length equals 16 residues. CDR1 is SNHLY, CDR2 FYNNEI, per germline. V was clipped by 0 bases and J by 0 bases, with 8 bases between them. Recovered status in Cohort 3 required two negative PCRs, clearance, or symptom resolution. Per the authors' pipeline: Quantification of nucleated cells was approximated via reference gene primer amplification. Generated by immunoSEQ multiplex PCR, the TCRdb table keeps only in-frame clones and is missing some. V and J calls and clone size are given by that table; D and trimming were obtained from the DNA. This sample has 150,000 to 200,000 clones, with over 70% found just once.

This sequence was found in a woman aged 60-70 years who had recovered from COVID-19. Sequenced sample: PBMCs or T cells enriched from blood (not recorded which). V usage is TRBV2 and J usage is TRBJ2-2; D is unresolved. The CDR3 sequence: CASSEAVAANTGELFF. In nucleotides, the CDR3 is TGTGCCAGCAGTGAAGCAGTGGCGGCGAACACCGGGGAGCTGTTTTTT.